This TCR beta chain derives from a study of blood T cell repertoires in COVID-19. As handled by the study authors: For nucleated cells, counts were estimated from reference gene primer amplification. Repertoires were generated with immunoSEQ multiplex PCR, while TCRdb's copy carries only in-frame clones and drops some. V and J calls and clone size are those listed in that table; D and trimming were worked out from the DNA. Of more than 110,000 clones detected, roughly 85% appear once; the ten largest clones hold roughly 2.9%. This TCR was recovered from a man aged 50-59 years with acute or convalescent COVID-19. The sequenced sample consisted of peripheral blood.

CDR3: CASSAYFNRGPGNTIYF. The CDR3 nucleotides are TGTGCCAGCAGCGCGTATTTCAACAGGGGGCCGGGAAACACCATATATTTT. The chain is built from TRBV9 and TRBJ1-3; 9 bases line up with TRBD1. Germline trimming cut 3 bases from V and 4 bases from J; bases unmatched to any gene: 11. The CDR3 is 17 amino acids. CDR1 SGDLS and CDR2 YYNGEE come from the germline V gene.